Presented here are 8 T cell receptor beta chains from one specimen sequenced in a study of T cells after yellow fever vaccination. Using its own MiXCR run on the 5' RACE reads, TCRdb lists one record per CDR3 protein. Of a few hundred thousand distinct CDR3 sequences in the sample, less than 4.5% were seen once. The material was PBMCs, obtained on the day of the yellow fever booster vaccination. These receptor sequences come from a man younger than 35 who received the YFV17D yellow fever vaccine.

The chain has TRBV7-2 and TRBJ1-2; 7 bases are a match to TRBD1. Germline CDR1 is SGHTA and CDR2 is FQGNSA. V shed 1 base, J shed 10 bases, and the junction held 6 bases outside the gene matches. This CDR3 has 13 amino acids. As DNA, the CDR3 is TGTGCCAGCAGCTTAGTAGGGCAGGGGGTCTACACCTTC. Translating it yields CASSLVGQGVYTF.

This clonotype was counted many times. Its ends do not fully match the called genes, so a read error is possible. The chain recombines TRBV7-3 with TRBJ1-2, with TRBD1 as a possible D gene (6 bases). The CDR3 is 12 residues long. Germline values: CDR1 SGHTA, CDR2 FQGTGA. Here the CDR3 reads CASSSDRGTAFF. The CDR3 DNA reads as TGTGCCAGCAGCTCCGATAGGGGGACGGCCTTCTTC.

This chain links TRBV5-1 with TRBJ2-6; 7 nucleotides align to TRBD1. This CDR3 is built from 17 residues. Losses at the gene ends were 0 bases for V and 0 bases for J; bases not matched to a gene: 3. Germline lookup yields CDR1 SGHRS and CDR2 YFSETQ. CDR3 protein: CASSLGQGISGANVLTF. CDR3 DNA: TGCGCCAGCAGCTTGGGACAGGGCATCTCTGGGGCCAACGTCCTGACTTTC.

This clonotype was recorded many times. This rearrangement joins TRBV7-2 to TRBJ2-3, with D tentatively TRBD1 or TRBD2 (5 bases each). V shed 2 bases and J shed 2 bases, with 11 bases lying between them. The length of the CDR3 is 15 residues. CDR1 is SGHTA, CDR2 FQGNSA, per germline. CDR3 residues: CASSLSVGDTDTQYF. CDR3 sequence (DNA): TGTGCCAGCAGCTTATCGGTGGGGGACACAGATACGCAGTATTTT.

This clonotype was counted a few times. The chain combines TRBV19 with TRBJ2-1; 8 bases map to TRBD2. The CDR3 is 14 residues long. J lost 4 bases, V lost 5 bases, and 4 bases had no gene match. The germline CDR1 and CDR2 sequences are LNHDA and SQIVND (reference sequence). CDR3 nucleotides: TGTGCCAGTAGTGTAGCGGGGAGTTACAATGAGCAGTTCTTC. Protein product: CASSVAGSYNEQFF. The variable domain in full, with the rest retrieved from reference TRBV19 and TRBJ2-1, is DGGITQSPKYLFRKEGQNVTLSCEQNLNHDAMYWYRQDPGQGLRLIYYSQIVNDFQKGDIAEGYSVSREKKESFPLTVTSAQKNPTAFYLCASSVAGSYNEQFFGPGTRLTVL.

The gene calls are TRBV5-4 and TRBJ1-2; the D is unclear. The CDR3 length is 11 residues. Trimming removed 4 bases at V and 6 bases at J, with 7 bases between. Germline loops: CDR1 SGHNT, CDR2 YYREEE (reference sequence). CDR3: CASSKGNGYTF. The CDR3, as DNA: TGTGCCAGCAGCAAGGGAAATGGCTACACCTTC.

This clonotype was seen only a few times. The chain carries TRBV6-5 and TRBJ1-5; tentative D call: TRBD1 (6 bases). This CDR3 spans 14 amino acids. V dropped 2 bases and J dropped 5 bases, with 10 bases sitting between them. CDR1 is MNHEY, CDR2 SVGAGI, per germline. Here the CDR3 reads CASSYGQGYQPQHF. The CDR3 nucleotides are TGTGCCAGCAGTTACGGGCAGGGGTATCAGCCCCAGCATTTT.

The chain couples TRBV9 to TRBJ1-2, with D possibly matching TRBD1 (5 bases). Per the germline V gene, CDR1 is SGDLS and CDR2 is YYNGEE. The CDR3 spans 12 residues. The ends were cut back, 0 bases at V and 6 bases at J, with 6 bases in the middle. The CDR3 reads CASSVAGNGYTF. In DNA form, the CDR3 reads TGTGCCAGCAGCGTAGCAGGGAATGGCTACACCTTC.